These 4 T cell receptor beta chains were all obtained from the same sample, sequenced in a study of CD8+CD57+ T cells in acquired aplastic anemia. Profiling of TCR beta VDJ combinations and CDR3 sequences used genomic DNA as template. TCRdb fed the reads into MiXCR, producing one record per CDR3 protein. Of 150,000 or so distinct CDR3 sequences in the sample, about 50% are singletons; the top ten hold roughly 12%. Only patients with CD8+CD57+ cell expansion on flow cytometry were chosen for sequencing. Sequencing used sorted CD4+, CD8+, or CD8+CD57+ T cells (not recorded which) from PBMCs. The receptor source for this set is a human donor with aplastic anemia.

The sample holds many counts of this clonotype. The V gene is TRBV9, the J gene TRBJ1-5; a possible D gene is TRBD1 (6 bases). Germline CDR1 reads SGDLS; CDR2 reads YYNGEE. V gave up 4 bases and J gave up 4 bases, with 9 bases separating them. The CDR3 sequence is 13 residues long. The CDR3 coding sequence is TGTGCCAGCAGCAAGACAGGAAATCAGCCCCAGCATTTT. It translates to CASSKTGNQPQHF. Looking up the rest from reference TRBV9 and TRBJ1-5 gives the full variable domain: DSGVTQTPKHLITATGQRVTLRCSPRSGDLSVYWYQQSLDQGLQFLIQYYNGEERAKGNILERFSAQQFPDLHSELNLSSLELGDSALYFCASSKTGNQPQHFGDGTRLSIL.

The J gene is TRBJ1-1, the V gene TRBV12-3 or TRBV12-4; D perhaps matches TRBD1 (6 bases). V was pared by 4 bases and J by 6 bases, with 18 bases between. The CDR3 is 15 amino acids. The CDR3 nucleotides read TGTGCCAGCAGTTACCGGACAGAGGGCACCGCTGAAGCTTTCTTT. As protein: CASSYRTEGTAEAFF.

There are a few counts of this clonotype. The chain recombines TRBV18 with TRBJ1-1; no definite D call. This CDR3 comprises 14 residues. Germline CDR1 is KGHSH and CDR2 is LQKENI. Trimming took 3 bases from V and 0 from J, leaving 8 bases between them. This chain's CDR3 is CASSPRVMNTEAFF. In DNA form, the CDR3 reads TGTGCCAGCTCACCCCGGGTGATGAACACTGAAGCTTTCTTT.

As for this clonotype: A much larger clone differs by one base, so this may be a read error. This chain uses TRBV6-4 with TRBJ2-2, with D perhaps given as TRBD1 or TRBD2 (5 bases each). This CDR3 has 15 residues. The V end lost 3 bases, the J end lost 2 bases, and 10 bases lay between the germline ends. Germline V gives CDR1 MRHNA, CDR2 SNTAGT. CDR3 amino acids: CASSEQAGNTGELFF. For the CDR3, the DNA is TGTGCCAGCAGTGAACAGGCGGGTAACACCGGGGAGCTGTTTTTT.